These 27 T cell receptor beta chains share one sample of origin, sequenced in a study of blood T cell repertoires in COVID-19. This table comes from immunoSEQ multiplex PCR, and its TCRdb copy is limited to in-frame clones, with some not included. The table shows some 210,000 clones, with roughly 94% occurring only once. The specimen sequenced was peripheral blood. The receptors were gathered from a man aged 25-40 years with acute or convalescent COVID-19.

This clone was found once. Within the sample, other DNA sequences also encode this same CDR3. The chain recombines TRBV12-3 or TRBV12-4 with TRBJ1-1, with D hard to call. V lost 1 base and J lost 1, with 4 bases in between. The CDR3 is 13 residues long. In nucleotides, the CDR3 is TGTGCCAGCAGTTTAGGGCAGAACACTGAAGCTTTCTTT. This encodes CASSLGQNTEAFF.

A few counts support this clone. The CDR3 loop reads CASSSYRDRGRLGGYTF. DNA for the CDR3: TGTGCCAGCAGTTCCTACAGGGACAGGGGGCGCCTGGGGGGCTACACCTTC. The V and J genes are TRBV28 and TRBJ1-2, with 12 bases lining up with TRBD1. Germline assignment: CDR1 MDHEN and CDR2 SYDVKM. The V gene end was trimmed by 4 bases and the J gene end by 8 bases; junction bases not matched to a gene: 14. The CDR3 loop spans 17 amino acids.

Only a few counts were recorded for this clone. The chain couples TRBV7-9 to TRBJ2-6; D possibly corresponds to TRBD2 (5 bases). This CDR3 has 17 residues. Trimming shortened V by 1 base and J by 3 bases, and 13 bases separated the two germline ends. Germline assignment: CDR1 SEHNR and CDR2 FQNEAQ (reference sequence). Written as DNA, the CDR3 is TGTGCCAGCAGCTTAGGCGAATCGGGGTATGGGGCCAACGTCCTGACTTTC. This codes for CASSLGESGYGANVLTF.

The chain combines TRBV28 with TRBJ1-1; 7 positions match TRBD1. CDR1 is MDHEN, CDR2 SYDVKM, per germline. Germline trimming cut 3 bases from V and 1 base from J; bases unmatched to any gene: 2. The CDR3 consists of 14 residues. CDR3 in DNA: TGTGCCAGCAGTTTTAGACAGGGGAACACTGAAGCTTTCTTT. It encodes CASSFRQGNTEAFF.

The V gene is TRBV6-4, the J gene TRBJ2-1; TRBD2 might be the D (5 bases). Germline assignment: CDR1 MRHNA and CDR2 SNTAGT. The CDR3 spans 18 residues. V lost 3 bases and J lost 2, with 20 bases in between. Here the CDR3 reads CASSEFDVRTSTYNEQFF. The CDR3 bases are TGTGCCAGCAGTGAGTTCGATGTGAGGACTTCAACCTACAATGAGCAGTTCTTC.

This clone came up once. The chain recombines TRBV10-3 with TRBJ1-2, with 8 bases that match TRBD1. The CDR3 covers 14 residues. Germline V gene data show CDR1 as ENHRY and CDR2 as SYGVKD. V gave up 0 bases and J gave up 6 bases; unmatched junction bases: 3. The CDR3 DNA reads TGTGCCATCAGTGAGTCGGCAGGGGGCGATGGCTACACCTTC. Its translation: CAISESAGGDGYTF.

The chain employs TRBV6-5 and TRBJ2-5; 10 bases fit TRBD2. CDR3 size: 14 residues. V lost 6 bases and J lost 1; bases outside the gene matches: 2. Germline CDR1 is MNHEY and CDR2 is SVGAGI. CDR3 nucleotides: TGTGCCAGCAGGTCTAGCGGGGGCCAAGAGACCCAGTACTTC. It specifies CASRSSGGQETQYF.

The genes are TRBV7-9 and TRBJ2-1; 11 positions match TRBD2. There are 15 residues in the CDR3. Germline CDR1 and CDR2: SEHNR and FQNEAQ (reference sequence). Trimming took 4 bases from V and 7 from J; bases not matched to a gene: 6. The CDR3 DNA follows: TGTGCCAGCAGCTCGTTAGCGGGAGGGAAGAATGAGCAGTTCTTC. Its translation: CASSSLAGGKNEQFF.

The table lists this clone with a count of one. The rearrangement uses TRBV2 and TRBJ2-5, with 8 bases that match TRBD2. The CDR3 is 14 residues long. Losses at the gene ends were 7 bases for V and 5 bases for J; bases not matched to a gene: 9. Germline V gives CDR1 SNHLY, CDR2 FYNNEI. CDR3 nucleotides: TGTGCCAGCACTTCCCGGGGGGGCCTGGAGACCCAGTACTTC. Protein product: CASTSRGGLETQYF.

Comment on this clone: Distinct nucleotide sequences in the sample also encode this CDR3. The chain recombines TRBV5-1 with TRBJ2-3; 8 bases are a match to TRBD2. This CDR3 has 14 amino acids. The V gene end was trimmed by 0 bases and the J gene end by 5 bases; junction bases not matched to a gene: 2. The V gene's germline CDR1 is SGHRS and CDR2 YFSETQ. The CDR3 bases are TGCGCCAGCAGCTTGGGTCTAGCGGGAGATACGCAGTATTTT. Translation: CASSLGLAGDTQYF.

The chain couples TRBV5-5 to TRBJ2-3; D is perhaps TRBD1 (6 bases). Trimming took off 3 bases at V and 4 bases at J, with 15 bases between the two ends. Germline V gene sequence: CDR1 SGHKS, CDR2 YYEKEE (reference sequence). This CDR3 region has 15 residues. Here the CDR3 reads CASSYEGTYPDTQYF. The CDR3 coding sequence is TGTGCCAGCAGCTATGAGGGGACATATCCAGATACGCAGTATTTT. The full variable domain, with the rest looked up from reference TRBV5-5 and TRBJ2-3, is DAGVTQSPTHLIKTRGQQVTLRCSPISGHKSVSWYQQVLGQGPQFIFQYYEKEERGRGNFPDRFSARQFPNYSSELNVNALLLGDSALYLCASSYEGTYPDTQYFGPGTRLTVL.

The chain is built from TRBV6-5 and TRBJ2-7, with TRBD2 matching 8 bases. J lost 2 bases, V lost 6 bases, and 6 bases had no gene match. Germline V CDR1 and CDR2: MNHEY, SVGAGI. The CDR3 spans 14 residues. The CDR3 DNA reads TGTGCCAGCAGGGCGGCGGGGGGCACCTACGAGCAGTACTTC. The encoded protein is CASRAAGGTYEQYF.

The chain carries TRBV9 and TRBJ1-3, with D perhaps matching TRBD1 (6 bases). The length of the CDR3 is 16 residues. In germline, CDR1 is SGDLS, CDR2 YYNGEE. V was trimmed by 6 bases and J by 4 bases, leaving 20 bases between them. The CDR3 DNA sequence: TGTGCCAGCAACCAGGGGTCGGGCGCTGGGGGAAACACCATATATTTT. Protein: CASNQGSGAGGNTIYF.

The chain joins TRBV5-1 to TRBJ2-2; D gene uncertain. Germline values: CDR1 SGHRS, CDR2 YFSETQ. This CDR3 is 11 amino acids long. V lost 7 bases and J 7 bases, leaving 8 bases between the germline ends. CDR3 in DNA: TGCGCCAGCGCAGCGCACGGGGAGCTGTTTTTT. This gives the protein CASAAHGELFF.

The rearrangement joins TRBV6-8 to TRBJ2-7; 7 positions agree with TRBD2. This CDR3 comprises 13 residues. Unmatched junction bases numbered 6, after V lost 9 bases and J lost 1 base. The germline V gene has CDR1 MNHGY and CDR2 SAAAGT. The CDR3, as DNA: TGTGCCAGGGGAGGGCTACTGTCCTACGAGCAGTACTTC. It is translated as CARGGLLSYEQYF.

This chain connects TRBV20-1 to TRBJ2-3; D is ambiguous. This CDR3 has 11 amino acids. Germline CDR1 and CDR2: DFQATT and SNEGSKA (reference sequence). Trimming removed 3 bases from V and 6 bases from J, with 7 bases in between. This CDR3 is CSARVADTQYF. Written as DNA, the CDR3 is TGCAGTGCTAGGGTCGCGGATACGCAGTATTTT.

The chain uses TRBV3-1 (or the pseudogene TRBV3-2) and TRBJ2-7, with 7 bases fitting TRBD2. V gave up 0 bases and J gave up 2 bases; unmatched junction bases: 1. Looked up from germline, CDR1 is LGHDT and CDR2 is YNNKEL (reference sequence). The CDR3 has 14 residues. CDR3 coding DNA: TGTGCCAGCAGCCAAGATGGGGGGGCCTACGAGCAGTACTTC. Translation: CASSQDGGAYEQYF.

CDR3 amino acids: CASSFINPSYQPQHF. DNA for the CDR3: TGTGCCAGCAGTTTTATTAATCCGAGCTATCAGCCCCAGCATTTT. The chain joins TRBV27 to TRBJ1-5; D remains ambiguous. The length of the CDR3 is 15 residues. V was cut by 3 bases and J by 5 bases, with 14 bases left in between. Per germline, CDR1 MNHEY and CDR2 SMNVEV (reference sequence).

This chain links TRBV15 with TRBJ1-6; 9 bases are shared with TRBD1. The CDR3 is made up of 17 amino acids. The germline V gene encodes CDR1 LNHNV and CDR2 YYDKDF (reference sequence). Unmatched junction bases numbered 9, after V lost 0 bases and J lost 9 bases. The CDR3 here is CATSRDFPGQGGSPLHF. The CDR3 DNA follows: TGTGCCACCAGCAGAGACTTCCCGGGACAGGGCGGTTCACCCCTCCACTTT. Complete variable domain (other parts from reference TRBV15 and TRBJ1-6): DAMVIQNPRYQVTQFGKPVTLSCSQTLNHNVMYWYQQKSSQAPKLLFHYYDKDFNNEADTPDNFQSRRPNTSFCFLDIRSPGLGDTAMYLCATSRDFPGQGGSPLHFGNGTRLTVT.

The chain combines TRBV9 with TRBJ2-5; TRBD1 matches at 9 bases. CDR1 and CDR2 from the germline V gene are SGDLS and YYNGEE. The CDR3 is 13 residues long. The trim removed 4 bases at V and 4 bases at J, leaving 2 bases unmatched. The CDR3 loop is CASSSGQGETQYF. CDR3 DNA sequence: TGTGCCAGCAGCTCGGGACAGGGAGAGACCCAGTACTTC. Combining the CDR3 with reference TRBV9 and TRBJ2-5 gives the whole variable domain DSGVTQTPKHLITATGQRVTLRCSPRSGDLSVYWYQQSLDQGLQFLIQYYNGEERAKGNILERFSAQQFPDLHSELNLSSLELGDSALYFCASSSGQGETQYFGPGTRLLVL.

The chain employs TRBV18 and TRBJ1-1; 7 bases line up with TRBD1. The germline V gene encodes CDR1 KGHSH and CDR2 LQKENI. The CDR3 runs to 13 residues. The junction had 4 bases not matched to a gene; V was cut back by 4 bases and J by 5 bases. CDR3 in DNA: TGTGCCAGCTCACAAACAGGGGATACTGAAGCTTTCTTT. Translated, it gives CASSQTGDTEAFF.

The V and J genes are TRBV28 and TRBJ2-1, with a weak D call TRBD2 (6 bases). The V end lost 3 bases, the J end lost 0 bases, and 21 bases lay between the germline ends. This CDR3 comprises 19 residues. Germline V CDR1 and CDR2: MDHEN, SYDVKM. The CDR3 region has the DNA TGTGCCAGCAGTTTGCCCCTGGGAGGAGCGGCCCGCTCCTACAATGAGCAGTTCTTC. This codes for CASSLPLGGAARSYNEQFF. Complete variable domain (other parts from reference TRBV28 and TRBJ2-1): DVKVTQSSRYLVKRTGEKVFLECVQDMDHENMFWYRQDPGLGLRLIYFSYDVKMKEKGDIPEGYSVSREKKERFSLILESASTNQTSMYLCASSLPLGGAARSYNEQFFGPGTRLTVL.

The chain links TRBV18 to TRBJ1-6, with D maybe TRBD1 (5 bases). The germline V and J ends were trimmed by 3 bases and 4 bases, with 13 bases remaining between them. The CDR3 extends over 16 amino acids. Looked up from germline, CDR1 is KGHSH and CDR2 is LQKENI. The CDR3, as DNA: TGTGCCAGCTCACCCCAGGGAGCGGGGTATAATTCACCCCTCCACTTT. Translating it yields CASSPQGAGYNSPLHF. The full variable domain, in which reference TRBV18 and TRBJ1-6 provide the parts outside the CDR3, is NAGVMQNPRHLVRRRGQEARLRCSPMKGHSHVYWYRQLPEEGLKFMVYLQKENIIDESGMPKERFSAEFPKEGPSILRIQQVVRGDSAAYFCASSPQGAGYNSPLHFGNGTRLTVT.

The chain employs TRBV18 and TRBJ1-1, with D tentatively TRBD1 (6 bases). The CDR3 loop spans 13 amino acids. Germline assignment: CDR1 KGHSH and CDR2 LQKENI. Trimming cost V 3 bases and J 3 bases, with 8 bases left between them. As DNA, the CDR3 is TGTGCCAGCTCACCGAACAGGGACACTGAAGCTTTCTTT. Translated, it gives CASSPNRDTEAFF.

CDR3 in amino acids: CSASRWDRGTEAFF. Written as DNA, the CDR3 is TGCAGTGCTAGTCGCTGGGACCGGGGGACTGAAGCTTTCTTT. The chain links TRBV20-1 to TRBJ1-1; D is perhaps TRBD1 (5 bases). Germline V CDR1 and CDR2: DFQATT, SNEGSKA (reference sequence). This CDR3 has 14 residues. The germline V and J ends were trimmed by 3 bases and 5 bases, with 16 bases remaining between them.

A word on this clone: The same CDR3 can be traced to other DNA sequences in this sample. V and J are TRBV7-9 and TRBJ1-3, with a tentative D call TRBD1 (5 bases). The length of the CDR3 is 14 residues. CDR1 and CDR2 from the germline V gene are SEHNR and FQNEAQ (reference sequence). Trimming cost V 2 bases and J 1 base, with 6 bases left between them. The CDR3 loop is CASSLQGSGNTIYF. The CDR3 DNA follows: TGTGCCAGCAGCTTACAGGGTTCTGGAAACACCATATATTTT.

The genes are TRBV19 and TRBJ1-4, with D uncertain. Germline V gives CDR1 LNHDA, CDR2 SQIVND (reference sequence). There are 14 residues in the CDR3. V lost 7 bases to trimming and J lost 0 bases, with 9 bases between them. CDR3 loop: CASTQVATNEKLFF. The CDR3 DNA reads TGTGCCAGTACCCAGGTTGCAACTAATGAAAAACTGTTTTTT.